A single TCR beta chain is shown here with its context. Its antigen is as yet unknown. These data belong to a study of shared clonotypes between healthy human individuals. Points from the study as a whole: Roughly 5% of naive CD4 clonotypes were common to a few donors. The four-donor shared clonotypes exceeded non-shared clonotypes in generation probability, with non-shared ones scoring lower.

Profiled with immunoSEQ multiplex PCR; TCRdb holds only in-frame clones, not every one. The sample contains under 2,500,000 clones, approximately 95% of which appear only once. Losses at the gene ends were 6 bases for V and 6 bases for J; bases not matched to a gene: 2. Germline values: CDR1 SGHDT, CDR2 YYEEEE. This CDR3 contains 13 residues. This chain joins TRBV5-6 and TRBJ2-2, with 10 nucleotides matching TRBD1. This clonotype was sampled from a young man in good health. The sample taken for sequencing was naive CD4+ T cells sorted from blood. The subset denotes: CD45RA+ positively selected. The CDR3 loop reads CASIGQGAGELFF. For the CDR3, the DNA is TGTGCCAGCATAGGACAGGGGGCCGGGGAGCTGTTTTTT. Drawing the rest from reference TRBV5-6 and TRBJ2-2, the complete variable domain is DAGVTQSPTHLIKTRGQQVTLRCSPKSGHDTVSWYQQALGQGPQFIFQYYEEEERQRGNFPDRFSGHQFPNYSSELNVNALLLGDSALYLCASIGQGAGELFFGEGSRLTVL.